This is a list of T cell receptor beta chains from one sample in a study of CD8 T cells in Susac syndrome. TCRdb fed the immunoSEQ multiplex PCR reads into MiXCR, producing one record per CDR3 protein. There are 140,000 to 150,000 distinct CDR3 sequences in the sample; approximately 94% occur only once, and less than 0.095% lies in the top ten. Specimen: CD4+ T cells from PBMCs. The receptors shown here come from a human donor in good health. CDR3s include the opening cysteine and the closing phenylalanine or tryptophan. A D gene is named only where the DNA matches it firmly. Rows give clone size only sometimes, using once, few, many, or a class for an expanded clone.

-,TRBJ2-7,TRBD2,TRBV29-1,CSVAGGTTYEQYF,TGCAGCGTTGCGGGGGGAACCACCTACGAGCAGTACTTC
-,TRBJ2-3,-,TRBV2,CASSEELGDTQYF,TGTGCCAGCAGTGAAGAACTGGGCGATACGCAGTATTTT
-,TRBJ1-5,-,TRBV19,CASIKHPGSLNQPQHF,TGTGCCAGTATTAAGCATCCCGGTAGCCTAAATCAGCCCCAGCATTTT
-,TRBJ2-2,-,TRBV9,CASSARRDGANTGELFF,TGTGCCAGCAGCGCAAGGCGGGATGGCGCGAACACCGGGGAGCTGTTTTTT
-,TRBJ2-5,TRBD1,TRBV3-1,CASSRIQGMRETQYF,TGTGCCAGCAGCCGCATACAGGGGATGCGGGAGACCCAGTACTTC
-,TRBJ2-7,TRBD2,TRBV7-2,CASSMGLAVGEQYF,TGTGCCAGCAGCATGGGACTAGCGGTGGGAGAGCAGTACTTC
-,TRBJ2-7,TRBD1,TRBV7-2,CASSPGTGEQYF,TGTGCCAGCAGCCCTGGGACAGGGGAGCAGTACTTC
once,TRBJ2-2,-,TRBV9,CASTPQPHPTGELFF,TGTGCCAGCACCCCACAACCCCATCCTACCGGGGAGCTGTTTTTT
-,TRBJ2-3,TRBD2,TRBV2,CAFGGGLAGGPRYF,TGTGCCTTCGGGGGAGGACTAGCGGGAGGGCCTCGGTATTTT
-,TRBJ2-2,TRBD1,TRBV19,CASSARDRNTGELFF,TGTGCCAGTAGCGCTCGGGACAGAAACACCGGGGAGCTGTTTTTT
-,TRBJ2-4,TRBD2,TRBV9,CASSGEGAKNIQYF,TGTGCCAGCAGCGGGGAGGGGGCCAAAAACATTCAGTACTTC
few,TRBJ1-1,-,TRBV12-3/TRBV12-4,CASSSPPLKAFF,TGTGCCAGCAGTTCCCCCCCTCTGAAAGCTTTCTTT
-,TRBJ2-6,-,TRBV7-2,CATRGPGANVLTF,TGTGCCACCAGGGGCCCTGGGGCCAACGTCCTGACTTTC
-,TRBJ1-1,TRBD1,TRBV19,CASSPQDRGIGTEAFF,TGTGCCAGTAGTCCGCAGGACAGGGGGATTGGCACTGAAGCTTTCTTT
-,TRBJ2-5,-,TRBV6-6,CASSYRGGETQYF,TGTGCCAGCAGTTACAGGGGTGGAGAGACCCAGTACTTC
-,TRBJ2-7,-,TRBV10-3,CAISESMSSTQYF,TGTGCCATCAGTGAGTCGATGAGCTCAACTCAGTACTTC
-,TRBJ2-7,-,TRBV12-3/TRBV12-4,CASKRTANSYEQYF,TGTGCCAGCAAACGGACAGCTAACTCCTACGAGCAGTACTTC
-,TRBJ1-1,-,TRBV3-1,CASSRIDGGTEAFF,TGTGCCAGCAGCCGAATCGACGGGGGGACTGAAGCTTTCTTT
-,TRBJ2-1,TRBD1,TRBV9,CASSVERTGTYNEQFF,TGTGCCAGCAGCGTAGAAAGGACAGGGACCTACAATGAGCAGTTCTTC
once,TRBJ1-1,TRBD1,TRBV7-8,CASRQDRGKRGNTEAFF,TGTGCCAGCAGACAAGACAGGGGGAAGAGGGGGAACACTGAAGCTTTCTTT
once,TRBJ1-3,-,TRBV28,CASSFSGSGNTIYF,TGTGCCAGCAGTTTTTCGGGGTCTGGAAACACCATATATTTT
once,TRBJ1-1,TRBD1,TRBV10-3,CAISDPTGVVNTEAFF,TGTGCCATCAGTGACCCGACAGGGGTTGTGAACACTGAAGCTTTCTTT
-,TRBJ2-7,TRBD2,TRBV9,CASSVGTSGNYEQYF,TGTGCCAGCAGCGTAGGGACTAGCGGAAACTACGAGCAGTACTTC
-,TRBJ1-5,-,TRBV28,CASGSGYQPQHF,TGTGCCAGCGGGTCAGGTTATCAGCCCCAGCATTTT
-,TRBJ2-7,-,TRBV20-1,CSASAQVSYEQYF,TGCAGTGCTAGTGCCCAGGTCTCCTACGAGCAGTACTTC
-,TRBJ2-1,-,TRBV5-4,CASSLDNWAGYEQFF,TGTGCCAGCAGCTTGGATAATTGGGCGGGATATGAGCAGTTCTTC
-,TRBJ2-3,TRBD1,TRBV20-1,CSATPRQGFVTDTQYF,TGCAGTGCTACCCCACGACAGGGGTTCGTCACAGATACGCAGTATTTT
-,TRBJ2-5,TRBD1,TRBV25-1,CASSYTGTGARETQYF,TGTGCCAGCAGTTACACCGGGACAGGGGCGCGAGAGACCCAGTACTTC
-,TRBJ1-1,-,TRBV5-1,CASKRGGTGPHTEAFF,TGCGCCAGCAAAAGGGGGGGCACTGGGCCCCACACTGAAGCTTTCTTT
-,TRBJ2-1,-,TRBV2,CASSSQSGDEQFF,TGTGCCAGCAGTTCTCAGTCCGGCGATGAGCAGTTCTTC
-,TRBJ2-1,-,TRBV5-1,CASSSSGVGRTSSYNEQFF,TGCGCCAGCAGCTCCTCAGGGGTTGGGCGAACCAGCTCCTACAATGAGCAGTTCTTC
few,TRBJ2-2,-,TRBV6-2/TRBV6-3,CASSYRINTGELFF,TGTGCCAGCAGTTACAGAATTAACACCGGGGAGCTGTTTTTT
-,TRBJ1-1,-,TRBV19,CASSAKLENTEAFF,TGTGCCAGTAGTGCAAAGTTAGAGAACACTGAAGCTTTCTTT
-,TRBJ2-7,TRBD1,TRBV6-5,CASSEGDRTYEQYF,TGTGCCAGCAGTGAAGGGGACAGGACGTACGAGCAGTACTTC
once,TRBJ2-1,-,TRBV14,CASSQVGWAGINEQFF,TGTGCCAGCAGCCAAGTAGGGTGGGCAGGGATAAATGAGCAGTTCTTC
-,TRBJ2-1,-,TRBV29-1,CSVEGWTNNEQFF,TGCAGCGTTGAAGGGTGGACGAACAATGAGCAGTTCTTC
-,TRBJ2-7,-,TRBV19,CASSNTAYEQYF,TGTGCCAGTAGTAACACAGCCTACGAGCAGTACTTC
-,TRBJ2-7,-,TRBV3-1,CASSRLTGEQYF,TGTGCCAGCAGCCGGCTAACGGGGGAGCAGTACTTC
-,TRBJ1-2,-,TRBV30,CAWSVFTRRGGYTF,TGTGCCTGGAGTGTATTTACAAGGAGGGGTGGCTACACCTTC
-,TRBJ2-5,-,TRBV20-1,CSAGRDGQETQYF,TGCAGTGCGGGGCGGGACGGACAAGAGACCCAGTACTTC
-,TRBJ2-6,-,TRBV12-3/TRBV12-4,CASSQGSSSGANVLTF,TGTGCCAGCAGTCAAGGTTCTAGCTCTGGGGCCAACGTCCTGACTTTC
-,TRBJ2-1,-,TRBV27,CASSLRGTSAYNEQFF,TGTGCCAGCAGTTTAAGAGGGACCTCCGCCTACAATGAGCAGTTCTTC
-,TRBJ2-2,-,TRBV30,CAWSAGTRNTGELFF,TGTGCCTGGAGTGCCGGGACACGGAACACCGGGGAGCTGTTTTTT
-,TRBJ2-6,-,TRBV11-1,CASSNRESGANVLTF,TGTGCCAGCAGTAACAGGGAGTCTGGGGCCAACGTCCTGACTTTC
-,TRBJ2-5,-,TRBV3-1,CASSQAGAETQYF,TGTGCCAGCAGCCAAGCGGGGGCGGAGACCCAGTACTTC
-,TRBJ2-1,-,TRBV12-3/TRBV12-4,CASTPVHQVNEQFF,TGTGCCAGCACCCCGGTTCATCAAGTCAATGAGCAGTTCTTC
-,TRBJ2-3,-,TRBV27,CASSATKFGGTDTQYF,TGTGCCAGCAGCGCCACCAAGTTTGGGGGCACAGATACGCAGTATTTT
-,TRBJ2-1,TRBD2,TRBV11-3,CASSRRTSSYNEQFF,TGTGCCAGCAGCCGCCGGACTAGCTCCTACAATGAGCAGTTCTTC
-,TRBJ2-1,TRBD2,TRBV28,CASRLAGQYNEQFF,TGTGCCAGCAGACTAGCGGGACAATACAATGAGCAGTTCTTC
-,TRBJ2-1,TRBD2,TRBV19,CASSIRGGNYNEQFF,TGTGCCAGTAGTATACGCGGGGGGAACTACAATGAGCAGTTCTTC
-,TRBJ2-3,-,TRBV18,CASSPPSTDTQYF,TGTGCCAGCTCACCACCTAGCACAGATACGCAGTATTTT